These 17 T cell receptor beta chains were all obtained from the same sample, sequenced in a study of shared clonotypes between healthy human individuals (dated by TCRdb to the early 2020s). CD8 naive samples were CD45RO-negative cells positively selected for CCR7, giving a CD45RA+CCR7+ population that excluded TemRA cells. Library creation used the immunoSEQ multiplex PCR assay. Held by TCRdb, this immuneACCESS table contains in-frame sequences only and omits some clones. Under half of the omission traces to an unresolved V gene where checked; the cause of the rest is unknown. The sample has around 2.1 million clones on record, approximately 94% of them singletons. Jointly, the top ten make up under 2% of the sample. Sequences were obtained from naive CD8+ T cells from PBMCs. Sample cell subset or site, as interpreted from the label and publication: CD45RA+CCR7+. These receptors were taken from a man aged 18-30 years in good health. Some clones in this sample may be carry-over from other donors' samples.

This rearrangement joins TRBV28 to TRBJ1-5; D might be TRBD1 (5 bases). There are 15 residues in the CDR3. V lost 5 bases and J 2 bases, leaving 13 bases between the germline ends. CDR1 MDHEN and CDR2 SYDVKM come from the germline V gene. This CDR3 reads CASSDNSGGNQPQHF. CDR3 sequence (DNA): TGTGCCAGCAGTGATAACTCGGGGGGCAATCAGCCCCAGCATTTT.

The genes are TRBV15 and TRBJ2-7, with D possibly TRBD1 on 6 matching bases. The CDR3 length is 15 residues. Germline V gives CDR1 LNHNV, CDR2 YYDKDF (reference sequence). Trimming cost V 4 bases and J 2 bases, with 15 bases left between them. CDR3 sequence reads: CATSTKPTGPYEQYF. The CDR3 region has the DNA TGTGCCACCAGCACAAAGCCGACAGGTCCCTACGAGCAGTACTTC.

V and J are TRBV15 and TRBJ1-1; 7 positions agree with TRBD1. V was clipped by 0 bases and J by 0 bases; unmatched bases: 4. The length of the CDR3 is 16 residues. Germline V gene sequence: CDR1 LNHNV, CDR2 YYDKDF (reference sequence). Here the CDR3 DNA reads TGTGCCACCAGCAGAGACAGGGGGGCTATGAACACTGAAGCTTTCTTT. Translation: CATSRDRGAMNTEAFF.

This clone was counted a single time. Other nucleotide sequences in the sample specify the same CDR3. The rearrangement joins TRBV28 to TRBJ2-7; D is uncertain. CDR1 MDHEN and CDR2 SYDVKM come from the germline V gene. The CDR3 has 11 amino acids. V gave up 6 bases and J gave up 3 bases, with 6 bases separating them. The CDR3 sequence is CASSRNYEQYF. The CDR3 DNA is TGTGCCAGCAGCCGTAACTACGAGCAGTACTTC.

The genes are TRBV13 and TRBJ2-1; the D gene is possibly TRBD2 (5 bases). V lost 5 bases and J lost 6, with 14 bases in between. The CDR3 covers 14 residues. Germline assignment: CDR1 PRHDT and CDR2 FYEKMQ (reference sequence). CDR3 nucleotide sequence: TGTGCCAGCAGCGCCAGGACTCTGAGCAATGAGCAGTTCTTC. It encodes CASSARTLSNEQFF.

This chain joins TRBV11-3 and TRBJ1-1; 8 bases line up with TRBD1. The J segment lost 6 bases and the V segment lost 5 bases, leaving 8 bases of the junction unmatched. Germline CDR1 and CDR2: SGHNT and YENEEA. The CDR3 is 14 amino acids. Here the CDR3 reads CASSGQGAQAEAFF. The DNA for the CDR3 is TGTGCCAGCAGCGGTCAGGGGGCGCAGGCTGAAGCTTTCTTT.

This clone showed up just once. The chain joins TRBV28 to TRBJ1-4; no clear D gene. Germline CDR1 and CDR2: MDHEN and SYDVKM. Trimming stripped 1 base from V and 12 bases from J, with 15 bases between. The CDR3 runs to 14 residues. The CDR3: CASSLLGEGEELFF. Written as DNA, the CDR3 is TGTGCCAGCAGTTTATTGGGTGAAGGAGAAGAACTGTTTTTT.

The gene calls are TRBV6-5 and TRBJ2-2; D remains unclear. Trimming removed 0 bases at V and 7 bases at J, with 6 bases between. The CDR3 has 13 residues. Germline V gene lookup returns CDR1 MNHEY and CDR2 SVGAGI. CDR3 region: CASSYSPSGELFF. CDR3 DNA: TGTGCCAGCAGTTACTCCCCCAGCGGGGAGCTGTTTTTT.

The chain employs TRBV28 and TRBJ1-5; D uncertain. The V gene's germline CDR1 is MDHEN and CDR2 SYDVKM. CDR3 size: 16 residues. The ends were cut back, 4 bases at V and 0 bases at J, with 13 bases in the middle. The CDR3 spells CASSSYRIISNQPQHF. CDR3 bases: TGTGCCAGCAGTTCCTACAGAATTATTAGCAATCAGCCCCAGCATTTT.

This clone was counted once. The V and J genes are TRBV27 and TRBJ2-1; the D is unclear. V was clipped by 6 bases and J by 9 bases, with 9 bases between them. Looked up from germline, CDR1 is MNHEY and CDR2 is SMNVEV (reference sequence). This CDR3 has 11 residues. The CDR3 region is CASRFLGEQFF. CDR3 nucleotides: TGTGCCAGCAGGTTTCTAGGTGAGCAGTTCTTC.

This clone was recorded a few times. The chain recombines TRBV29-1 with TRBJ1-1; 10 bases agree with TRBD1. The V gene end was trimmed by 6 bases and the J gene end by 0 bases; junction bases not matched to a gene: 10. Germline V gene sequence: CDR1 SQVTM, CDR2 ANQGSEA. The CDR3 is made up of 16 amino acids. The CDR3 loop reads CSVRQGAKGMNTEAFF. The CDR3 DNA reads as TGCAGCGTCCGACAGGGGGCGAAGGGGATGAACACTGAAGCTTTCTTT.

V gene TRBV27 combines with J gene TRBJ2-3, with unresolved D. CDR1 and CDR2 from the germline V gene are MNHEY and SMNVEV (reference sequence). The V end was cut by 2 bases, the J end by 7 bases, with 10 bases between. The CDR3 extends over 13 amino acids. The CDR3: CASSLIPPNTQYF. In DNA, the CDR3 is TGTGCCAGCAGTTTAATCCCCCCCAATACGCAGTATTTT.

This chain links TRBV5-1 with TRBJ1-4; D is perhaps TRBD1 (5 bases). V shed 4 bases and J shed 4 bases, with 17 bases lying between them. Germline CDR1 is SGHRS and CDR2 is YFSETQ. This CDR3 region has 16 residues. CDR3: CASSQTAGYINEKLFF. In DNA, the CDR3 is TGCGCCAGCAGCCAGACAGCGGGATATATTAATGAAAAACTGTTTTTT.

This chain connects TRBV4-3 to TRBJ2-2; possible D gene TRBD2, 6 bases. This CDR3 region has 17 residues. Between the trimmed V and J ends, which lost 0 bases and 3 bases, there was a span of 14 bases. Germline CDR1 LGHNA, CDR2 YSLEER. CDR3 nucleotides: TGCGCCAGCAGCCAAGAGGATTGGAGGGTCGACACCGGGGAGCTGTTTTTT. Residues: CASSQEDWRVDTGELFF.

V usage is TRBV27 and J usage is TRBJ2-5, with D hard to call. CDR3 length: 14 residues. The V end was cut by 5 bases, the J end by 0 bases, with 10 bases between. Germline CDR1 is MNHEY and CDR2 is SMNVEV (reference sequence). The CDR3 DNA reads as TGTGCCAGCAGTCCGACGCGGAACCAAGAGACCCAGTACTTC. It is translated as CASSPTRNQETQYF.

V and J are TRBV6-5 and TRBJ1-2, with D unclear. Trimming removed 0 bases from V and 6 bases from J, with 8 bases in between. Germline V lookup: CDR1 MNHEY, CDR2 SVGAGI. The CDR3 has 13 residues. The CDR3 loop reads CASSYSWGNGYTF. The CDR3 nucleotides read TGTGCCAGCAGTTACTCATGGGGAAATGGCTACACCTTC.

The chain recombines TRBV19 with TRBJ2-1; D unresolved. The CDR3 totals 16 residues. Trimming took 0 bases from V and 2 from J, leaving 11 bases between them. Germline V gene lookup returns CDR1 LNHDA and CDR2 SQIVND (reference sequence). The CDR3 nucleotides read TGTGCCAGTAGTATAGAATCAATGAGCCCCTACAATGAGCAGTTCTTC. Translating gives CASSIESMSPYNEQFF.